The 16 T cell receptor beta chains reported below all come from one sample, sequenced in a study of blood T cell repertoires in COVID-19 (dated by TCRdb to the early 2020s). The library came from the immunoSEQ multiplex PCR assay. The immuneACCESS repertoire file appears here via TCRdb, limited to in-frame rearrangements. These files lack a portion of the clones; in checked studies, under half of the deficit traces to unresolved V genes, and the cause of the others is not known. Across this sample there are approximately 500,000 clones, with about 88% seen only once. The ten largest clones take up roughly 8% of the sample. The sequenced material came from peripheral blood. The receptors derive from a woman aged 45-65 years with COVID-19, enrolled during active disease.

The rearrangement links TRBV25-1 to TRBJ1-1; perhaps TRBD1 as D (5 bases). This CDR3 contains 13 residues. CDR1 is MGHDK and CDR2 is SYGVNS in the germline V gene. Trimming took 5 bases from V and 2 from J, leaving 9 bases between them. CDR3 coding DNA: TGTGCCAGCAGTACGACAGACAACACTGAAGCTTTCTTT. This sequence encodes CASSTTDNTEAFF. Full variable domain (remainder filled in from reference TRBV25-1 and TRBJ1-1): EADIYQTPRYLVIGTGKKITLECSQTMGHDKMYWYQQDPGMELHLIHYSYGVNSTEKGDLSSESTVSRIRTEHFPLTLESARPSHTSQYLCASSTTDNTEAFFGQGTRLTVV.

V and J are TRBV5-1 and TRBJ1-5, with D unclear. V was shortened by 0 bases and J by 7 bases, with 14 bases between the two germline ends. CDR3 length: 15 amino acids. Germline CDR1 SGHRS, CDR2 YFSETQ. CDR3 coding DNA: TGCGCCAGCAGCTTGGGGGTGGGCAAAGGACAGCCCCAGCATTTT. This codes for CASSLGVGKGQPQHF.

The chain uses TRBV6-6 and TRBJ1-1; 10 bases fit TRBD1. With 6 bases clipped from V and 1 base from J, the junction kept 5 bases outside the gene matches. This CDR3 is built from 15 residues. The germline gives CDR1 MNHNY, CDR2 SVGAGI (reference sequence). CDR3 nucleotides: TGTGCCAGCAGAAGACAGGGGGCGGAGAACACTGAAGCTTTCTTT. Its protein product is CASRRQGAENTEAFF.

This rearrangement joins TRBV28 to TRBJ2-5; a weak D match, TRBD1 (6 bases). This CDR3 region has 16 residues. The V end was cut by 3 bases, the J end by 7 bases, with 21 bases between. Per germline, CDR1 MDHEN and CDR2 SYDVKM. The CDR3, as DNA: TGTGCCAGCAGTTTTACTCAGGGGACCGTCGGCGGGACCCAGTACTTC. Residues: CASSFTQGTVGGTQYF.

The chain carries TRBV2 and TRBJ2-3; 12 positions agree with TRBD2. This CDR3 has 15 amino acids. CDR1 is SNHLY and CDR2 is FYNNEI in the germline V gene. V dropped 7 bases and J dropped 6; count of bases not matched to a gene: 8. The chain's CDR3 is CASKLLAGGRDTQYF. The CDR3 nucleotides read TGTGCCAGCAAACTACTAGCGGGGGGCAGGGATACGCAGTATTTT.

The V call is TRBV2, the J call TRBJ2-5; 7 nucleotides agree with TRBD1. The V gene's germline CDR1 is SNHLY and CDR2 FYNNEI. This CDR3 is 17 amino acids long. J lost 1 base, V lost 2 bases, and 10 bases had no gene match. The CDR3 is CASSESTLGQIQETQYF. The CDR3 bases are TGTGCCAGCAGTGAATCAACATTGGGACAGATCCAAGAGACCCAGTACTTC.

The chain links TRBV5-1 to TRBJ2-7, with TRBD2 identical over 7 bases. The germline V gene has CDR1 SGHRS and CDR2 YFSETQ. The junction had 6 bases not matched to a gene; V was cut back by 4 bases and J by 2 bases. The CDR3 totals 14 residues. This CDR3 is CASSADLAAYEQYF. For the CDR3, the DNA is TGCGCCAGCAGCGCCGATCTAGCGGCCTACGAGCAGTACTTC. Full variable domain (missing parts from reference TRBV5-1 and TRBJ2-7): KAGVTQTPRYLIKTRGQQVTLSCSPISGHRSVSWYQQTPGQGLQFLFEYFSETQRNKGNFPGRFSGRQFSNSRSEMNVSTLELGDSALYLCASSADLAAYEQYFGPGTRLTVT.

This chain joins TRBV28 and TRBJ1-6; D may be TRBD1 (6 bases). The CDR3 consists of 16 residues. Germline CDR1 reads MDHEN; CDR2 reads SYDVKM. V lost 6 bases and J 0 bases, leaving 12 bases between the germline ends. The CDR3 coding sequence is TGTGCCAGCAGCCAGGGGTTGGGCTCCTATAATTCACCCCTCCACTTT. Translation gives CASSQGLGSYNSPLHF.

The chain recombines TRBV19 with TRBJ1-2; 7 positions match TRBD1. V was clipped by 8 bases and J by 5 bases; unmatched bases: 11. From germline, CDR1 is LNHDA and CDR2 SQIVND (reference sequence). The CDR3 is 14 residues long. CDR3 sequence: CASRNPGQFYGYTF. CDR3 sequence (DNA): TGTGCCAGTCGTAATCCGGGACAGTTTTATGGCTACACCTTC. Full variable domain (outside the CDR3, taken from reference TRBV19 and TRBJ1-2): DGGITQSPKYLFRKEGQNVTLSCEQNLNHDAMYWYRQDPGQGLRLIYYSQIVNDFQKGDIAEGYSVSREKKESFPLTVTSAQKNPTAFYLCASRNPGQFYGYTFGSGTRLTVV.

The chain links TRBV24-1 to TRBJ2-3; 10 nucleotides line up with TRBD2. Germline values: CDR1 KGHDR, CDR2 SFDVKD. This CDR3 contains 16 residues. Germline trimming cut 3 bases from V and 3 bases from J; bases unmatched to any gene: 5. CDR3 bases: TGTGCCACCAGTGATCCCTCGGGACTAGCGACAGATACGCAGTATTTT. Residues: CATSDPSGLATDTQYF.

CDR3 protein: CASSVEAGTSTGELFF. The DNA for the CDR3 is TGTGCCAGCAGCGTAGAGGCGGGGACCAGCACCGGGGAGCTGTTTTTT. The chain links TRBV9 to TRBJ2-2; possibly TRBD2 for D (6 bases). The CDR3 totals 16 residues. Germline CDR1 reads SGDLS; CDR2 reads YYNGEE. V gave up 0 bases and J gave up 4 bases, with 13 bases separating them.

This chain joins TRBV28 and TRBJ1-5, with 9 nucleotides matching TRBD1. After removal of 8 bases from V and 4 bases from J, the junction contained 3 bases not matched to a gene. This CDR3 contains 13 residues. Germline assignment: CDR1 MDHEN and CDR2 SYDVKM. CDR3: CASRDRVNQPQHF. DNA of the CDR3: TGTGCCAGCCGGGACAGGGTTAATCAGCCCCAGCATTTT.

This chain joins TRBV6-6 and TRBJ1-3; D ambiguous. Germline assignment: CDR1 MNHNY and CDR2 SVGAGI (reference sequence). V gave up 0 bases and J gave up 0 bases, with 9 bases separating them. The CDR3 covers 16 residues. The CDR3 reads CASSYSAVSSGNTIYF. The CDR3 DNA reads TGTGCCAGCAGTTACTCGGCGGTGAGCTCTGGAAACACCATATATTTT.

V is TRBV5-5 and J is TRBJ2-3; D uncertain. Trimming cost V 2 bases and J 0 bases, with 7 bases left between them. Germline-derived CDR1 and CDR2 are SGHKS and YYEKEE (reference sequence). CDR3 length: 14 amino acids. The CDR3 reads CASSLAPSTDTQYF. The DNA for the CDR3 is TGTGCCAGCAGCTTAGCCCCTAGCACAGATACGCAGTATTTT.

This clone occurred once. The gene calls are TRBV7-2 and TRBJ2-2, with TRBD2 matching over 7 bases. The CDR3 has 15 residues. In germline, CDR1 is SGHTA, CDR2 FQGNSA. Trimming removed 3 bases from V and 6 bases from J; junction bases left unmatched: 7. The CDR3 DNA sequence: TGTGCCAGCAGCTTTAGCCAGCGGGGTCCCGGGGAGCTGTTTTTT. Residues: CASSFSQRGPGELFF.

This chain links TRBV5-1 with TRBJ1-6; D unresolved. The V and J ends lost 5 bases and 4 bases respectively, with 13 bases between them. This CDR3 comprises 15 residues. The germline V gene encodes CDR1 SGHRS and CDR2 YFSETQ. The CDR3 reads CASRNTRNYNSPLHF. CDR3 nucleotide sequence: TGCGCCAGCAGAAACACAAGAAATTATAATTCACCCCTCCACTTT.